Here is one T cell receptor (beta chain) with its context. Its target is unknown. The data originate from a study of T cells in Graves' hyperthyroidism and ophthalmopathy. Findings and caveats of the study: In blood, most of the thyroid clonotypes expanded above 0.001 were also present.

Looked up from germline, CDR1 is DFQATT and CDR2 is SNEGSKA (reference sequence). Trimming removed 0 bases at V and 0 bases at J, with 11 bases between. The CDR3 consists of 16 residues. These patients, aged 18 to 65, had recently diagnosed hyperthyroidism lasting under 2 months. Amplification yielded TCR beta CDR3 regions, with RNA transcripts as the source. HTBI primers drove first-round RT-PCR of the TCR CDR3. TCRdb re-called the multiplex PCR reads with MiXCR, one entry per CDR3 protein. The repertoire includes 500,000 to 650,000 distinct CDR3 sequences, 12% to 15% of them detected once, and around 13% sits in the top ten.

The rearrangement joins TRBV20-1 to TRBJ2-2; tentatively, D is TRBD1 (5 bases). This TCR derives from a woman in her 40s with Graves' hyperthyroidism. Sequenced: blood. CDR3: CSARDRKGPNTGELFF. CDR3 bases: TGCAGTGCTAGAGATCGTAAGGGGCCGAACACCGGGGAGCTGTTTTTT.